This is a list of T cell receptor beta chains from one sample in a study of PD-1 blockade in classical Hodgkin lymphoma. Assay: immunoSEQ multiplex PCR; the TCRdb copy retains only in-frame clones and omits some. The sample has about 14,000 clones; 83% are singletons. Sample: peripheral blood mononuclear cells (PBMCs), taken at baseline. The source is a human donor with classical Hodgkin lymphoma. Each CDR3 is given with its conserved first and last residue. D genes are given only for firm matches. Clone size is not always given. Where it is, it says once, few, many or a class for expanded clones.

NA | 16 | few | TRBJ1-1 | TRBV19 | TGTGCCAGTAGTCCCCGGGACGGGGGACGGAAAGCTGAAGCTTTCTTT | CASSPRDGGRKAEAFF
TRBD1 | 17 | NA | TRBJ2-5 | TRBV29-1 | TGCAGCGTCCTCCCATCGGTCCGGGACAGGGGGCGAGAGACCCAGTACTTC | CSVLPSVRDRGRETQYF
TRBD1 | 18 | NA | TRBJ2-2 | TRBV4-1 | TGCGCCAGCAGCCAAGATGTGACTACAGGGGTGAACACCGGGGAGCTGTTTTTT | CASSQDVTTGVNTGELFF
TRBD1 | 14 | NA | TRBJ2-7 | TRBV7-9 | TGTGCCAGCAGCTTGACGGGACAGTACTACGAGCAGTACTTC | CASSLTGQYYEQYF
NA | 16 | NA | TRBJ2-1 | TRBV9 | TGTGCCAGCAGCGTAAGGAGGGAGAGCTCCTACAATGAGCAGTTCTTC | CASSVRRESSYNEQFF
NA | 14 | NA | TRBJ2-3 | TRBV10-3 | TGTGCCATCATGGGGTCTACTAGCACAGATACGCAGTATTTT | CAIMGSTSTDTQYF
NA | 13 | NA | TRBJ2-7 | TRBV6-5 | TGTGCCAGCGCGGAAAGGTTCTCCTACGAGCAGTACTTC | CASAERFSYEQYF
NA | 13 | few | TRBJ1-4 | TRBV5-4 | TGTGCCAGCAGCTTTAGTCCTAATGAAAAACTGTTTTTT | CASSFSPNEKLFF
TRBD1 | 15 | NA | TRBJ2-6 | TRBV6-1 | TGTGCCAGCAGACCGACAGGGCCTGGGGCCAACGTCCTGACTTTC | CASRPTGPGANVLTF
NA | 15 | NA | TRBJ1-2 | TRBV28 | TGTGCCAGCAGTTTAGAGACCCAGGGACCATATGGCTACACCTTC | CASSLETQGPYGYTF
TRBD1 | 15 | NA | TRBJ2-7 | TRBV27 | TGTGCCAGCAGTTTAGCCCCGGACAGGGCCTACGAGCAGTACTTC | CASSLAPDRAYEQYF
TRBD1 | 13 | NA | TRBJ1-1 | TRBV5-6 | TGTGCCAGCAGCGGGACAGGGTGGGCTGAAGCTTTCTTT | CASSGTGWAEAFF
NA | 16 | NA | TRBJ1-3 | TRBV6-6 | TGTGCCAGCACCTCTGGCGAGGGGACCTCTGGAAACACCATATATTTT | CASTSGEGTSGNTIYF
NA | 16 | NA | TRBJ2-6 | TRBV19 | TGTGCCAGTAGGAGGGGGAGCAACTCTGGGGCCAACGTCCTGACTTTC | CASRRGSNSGANVLTF
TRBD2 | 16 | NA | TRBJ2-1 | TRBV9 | TGTGCCAGCAGCGAGCTAGCGGGGGGCCTCTACAATGAGCAGTTCTTC | CASSELAGGLYNEQFF
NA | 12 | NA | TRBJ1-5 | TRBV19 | TGTGCCAGTCGCAGGAGCAATCAGCCCCAGCATTTT | CASRRSNQPQHF
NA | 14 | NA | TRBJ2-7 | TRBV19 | TGTGCCAGTAGTATTCTCGGCAGACCCTACGAGCAGTACTTC | CASSILGRPYEQYF
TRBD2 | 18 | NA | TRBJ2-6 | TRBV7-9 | TGTGCCAGCAGCTTAGGACTAGCGGGGAGCTCTGGGGCCAACGTCCTGACTTTC | CASSLGLAGSSGANVLTF